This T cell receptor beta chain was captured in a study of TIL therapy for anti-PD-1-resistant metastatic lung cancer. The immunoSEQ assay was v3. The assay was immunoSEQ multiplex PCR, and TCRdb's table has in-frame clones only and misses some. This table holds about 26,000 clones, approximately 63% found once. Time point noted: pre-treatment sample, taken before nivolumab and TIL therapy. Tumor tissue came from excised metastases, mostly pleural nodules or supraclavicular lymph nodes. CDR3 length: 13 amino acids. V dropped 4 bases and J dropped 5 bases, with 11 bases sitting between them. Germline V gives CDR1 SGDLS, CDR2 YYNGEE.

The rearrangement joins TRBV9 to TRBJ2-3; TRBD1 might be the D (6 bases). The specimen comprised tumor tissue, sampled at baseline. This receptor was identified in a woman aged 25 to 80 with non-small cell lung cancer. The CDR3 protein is CASSTGWGDTQYF. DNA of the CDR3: TGTGCCAGCAGCACAGGGTGGGGAGATACGCAGTATTTT.